The rows below give T cell receptor beta chains drawn from one sample of a study of blood T cell repertoires in COVID-19. Profiled with immunoSEQ multiplex PCR; TCRdb holds only in-frame clones, not every one. The sample lists over 15,000 clones, 80% to 90% occurring once. Sequencing input: peripheral blood. The origin of the receptors is an older man in a cohort sampled during active COVID-19. Each CDR3 is given with its conserved first and last residue. D genes are given only for firm matches. The size field is filled for only some rows; it gives once, few, many or a size class.

clone_size,v_call,d_call,j_call,cdr3_nt,cdr3_aa
.,TRBV20-1,TRBD1,TRBJ2-1,TGCAGTGCTAGTCCCCGGGACAGGGGGAATGAGCAGTTCTTC,CSASPRDRGNEQFF
.,TRBV6-5,.,TRBJ2-7,TGTGCCAGCAGGCCCTTAAGGGGTCCTACCTACGAGCAGTACTTC,CASRPLRGPTYEQYF
.,TRBV9,TRBD2,TRBJ2-2,TGTGCCAGCAGCTCCAGGACTAGCTTATTAACCGGGGAGCTGTTTTTT,CASSSRTSLLTGELFF
.,TRBV27,TRBD2,TRBJ2-2,TGTGCCAGCAGTTTTGCAGGTGGCGGACTAGCGGGAGATGAAACCGGGGAGCTGTTTTTT,CASSFAGGGLAGDETGELFF
.,TRBV4-3,TRBD2,TRBJ2-3,TGCGCCAGCAGCCAGATAGGGACTAGCGGGACAGATACGCAGTATTTT,CASSQIGTSGTDTQYF
.,TRBV6-5,.,TRBJ2-1,TGTGCCAGCATCGGGTTAGGTGAGCAGTTCTTC,CASIGLGEQFF
.,TRBV20-1,TRBD2,TRBJ2-3,TGCAGTGCTAGTGCCCTTAGACTAGCGGGCACAGATACGCAGTATTTT,CSASALRLAGTDTQYF
medium-sized,TRBV2,TRBD1,TRBJ2-7,TGTGCCACCAAGGAACAGGGGGCTTCTGGTTACGAGCAGTACTTC,CATKEQGASGYEQYF
.,TRBV13,.,TRBJ1-1,TGTGCCAGCAGCTTAGAGCGGGGGCGCGGCACTGAAGCTTTCTTT,CASSLERGRGTEAFF
.,TRBV27,TRBD2,TRBJ2-1,TGTGCCAGCAGTCCCATTACTAGCGGGAACTACAATGAGCAGTTCTTC,CASSPITSGNYNEQFF
.,TRBV7-2,.,TRBJ2-5,TGTGCCAGCAGCCCCCCCGGGGAGCAAGAGACCCAGTACTTC,CASSPPGEQETQYF
.,TRBV13,.,TRBJ2-7,TGTGCCAGCAGCCGGCAGGCTAGCGAGGAATACGAGCAGTACTTC,CASSRQASEEYEQYF
.,TRBV7-3,TRBD1,TRBJ1-6,TGTGCCAGCAGCTTATACCCCAGGGGGCAGGATTCACCCCTCCACTTT,CASSLYPRGQDSPLHF
.,TRBV6-5,TRBD2,TRBJ2-5,TGTGCCAGCGGGCTAGCGGGAGGGGGGGAGACCCAGTACTTC,CASGLAGGGETQYF
once,TRBV18,TRBD2,TRBJ2-4,TGTGCCAGCTCAAGGGGATCGGGAATAAGGGAGCTATTTAGCGGGAGACCCAAAAACATTCAGTACTTC,CASSRGSGIRELFSGRPKNIQYF
.,TRBV19,TRBD1,TRBJ1-2,TGTGCCAGTAGTACTATTTCTACAGGGGGCCGGCCCTACACCTTC,CASSTISTGGRPYTF
.,TRBV5-1,.,TRBJ2-3,TGCGCCAGCAGCTTGGTCGCGCAGGGGACAGATACGCAGTATTTT,CASSLVAQGTDTQYF
.,TRBV28,.,TRBJ2-1,TGTGCCAGCAGTTCCCTTAGTAGGAGCGGTGAGCAGTTCTTC,CASSSLSRSGEQFF
.,TRBV5-5,TRBD1,TRBJ1-5,TGTGCCAGCAGCTTGGCCGGGACAGGGGGCGGGCTTCAGCCCCAGCATTTT,CASSLAGTGGGLQPQHF
once,TRBV6-7,.,TRBJ2-3,TGTGCCAGCAGTGGCGGGACTGGAAGCACAGATACGCAGTATTTT,CASSGGTGSTDTQYF
.,TRBV7-3,TRBD1,TRBJ2-7,TGTGCCAGCAGCTCCCGGGACAGGGGGCCGGGCGAGCAGTACTTC,CASSSRDRGPGEQYF
.,TRBV29-1,TRBD2,TRBJ2-1,TGCAGCGTGCCAAGCGGGAGGTCCAATGAGCAGTTCTTC,CSVPSGRSNEQFF
.,TRBV20-1,.,TRBJ2-7,TGCAGTGCTAGTGGTCAGGTGAACTCCTACGAGCAGTACTTC,CSASGQVNSYEQYF
.,TRBV4-1,TRBD1,TRBJ2-3,TGCGCCAGCAGCCAAGAAAGGGGACAGGGAGATACGCAGTATTTT,CASSQERGQGDTQYF
.,TRBV29-1,TRBD2,TRBJ2-1,TGCAGCGCCAGGACTAGCGGGGAGCAGTTCTTC,CSARTSGEQFF
.,TRBV2,TRBD1,TRBJ2-1,TGTGCCAGCAGTGAAGGACAGGGGTTAGGTGAGCAGTTCTTC,CASSEGQGLGEQFF
.,TRBV18,TRBD1,TRBJ2-6,TGTGCCAGCTCACCTGCGGACAGGGGATCCGGGGCCAACGTCCTGACTTTC,CASSPADRGSGANVLTF
.,TRBV2,.,TRBJ1-1,TGTGCCAGCAGCGCTTCGTACAGCAACACTGAAGCTTTCTTT,CASSASYSNTEAFF
.,TRBV11-3,TRBD2,TRBJ2-3,TGTGCCAGCAGCTTGGGAGGGGCCCTTAGCACAGATACGCAGTATTTT,CASSLGGALSTDTQYF
.,TRBV4-1,.,TRBJ2-4,TGCGCCAGCAGCCAAGGACTGTTAAAAAACATTCAGTACTTC,CASSQGLLKNIQYF
.,TRBV5-1,.,TRBJ2-2,TGCGCCAGCAGCTCGGGAGAAATTCGGGGGGAGCTGTTTTTT,CASSSGEIRGELFF
.,TRBV4-1,TRBD1,TRBJ1-4,TGCGCCAGCAGCCAAGAGGGTCCAGGGGGCGAAGAAAAACTGTTTTTT,CASSQEGPGGEEKLFF
.,TRBV15,TRBD2,TRBJ2-3,TGTGCCACCAGCAGAATGGGACTAAGCGGGAGTATTTATACAGATACGCAGTATTTT,CATSRMGLSGSIYTDTQYF
.,TRBV28,.,TRBJ1-1,TGTGCCAGCAGTTTACAGGGGAAGGGTTACACTGAAGCTTTCTTT,CASSLQGKGYTEAFF
few,TRBV11-2,.,TRBJ1-2,TGTGCCAGCAGCCTTCGGAGGGACGGCGGCCTTCTCTTC,CASSLRRDGGLLF
.,TRBV7-2,TRBD1,TRBJ2-7,TGTGCCATCACAGGGGGGCCCTACGAGCAGTACTTC,CAITGGPYEQYF
once,TRBV28,.,TRBJ2-1,TGTGCCAGCAGTTTAGTCTCCTCCTACAATGAGCAGTTCTTC,CASSLVSSYNEQFF